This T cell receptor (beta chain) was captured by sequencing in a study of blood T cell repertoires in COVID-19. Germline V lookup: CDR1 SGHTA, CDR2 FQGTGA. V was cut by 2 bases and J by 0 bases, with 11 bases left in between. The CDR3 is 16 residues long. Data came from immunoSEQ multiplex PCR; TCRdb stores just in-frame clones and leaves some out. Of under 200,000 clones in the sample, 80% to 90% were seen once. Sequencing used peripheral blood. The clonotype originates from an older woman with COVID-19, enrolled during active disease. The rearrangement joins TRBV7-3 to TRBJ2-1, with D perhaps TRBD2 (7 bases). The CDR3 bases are TGTGCCAGCAGCTTAGCGGGGGCGAGCTCCTACAATGAGCAGTTCTTC. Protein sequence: CASSLAGASSYNEQFF.